Listed below are T cell receptor beta chains from one sample, sequenced in a study of cytomegalovirus exposure and HLA in healthy donors. Sequencing was performed with immunoSEQ multiplex PCR; in TCRdb, only in-frame clones are kept and a portion is missing. The sample lists 200,000 or so clones, approximately 87% occurring once. What was sequenced was PBMCs. Receptor source: a woman aged 18-29 years in good health and CMV-seronegative. Both conserved end residues are part of each CDR3.

v_gene	CDR3aa
TRBV5-6	CASSLGGQETQYF
TRBV28	CASTIGGNTEAFF
TRBV4-2	CASSQEEGGSGKGYTF
TRBV28	CASSFPGLGSHEQFF
TRBV7-2	CASSLLAGDTQYF
TRBV9	CASSDYSGVSYNEQFF
TRBV9	CASSDLGTSGIKETQYF
TRBV11-2	CASSLGGNTEAFF
TRBV9	CASSVESALYNEQFF
TRBV7-9	CASSPLGPYRGPNTEAFF
TRBV9	CASSVAEDRGDTEAFF
TRBV2	CASRETGTNEKLFF
TRBV11-2	CASSLPQGVGYTF
TRBV9	CASSVDPDENYEQYF
TRBV6-5	CASSYGHQGFGETQYF
TRBV6-5	CASRALNTEAFF
TRBV5-6	CASSLGRSSEQFF
TRBV28	CASSNTDRVLSYEQYF
TRBV29-1	CSVLRADSGNTIYF
TRBV15	CATMDSGNTIYF
TRBV19	CASSPGHMNTEAFF
TRBV2	CASSIGEPLYNQPQHF
TRBV5-5	CASSPLAGKETQYF
TRBV6-6	CASSYSRGVGETQYF
TRBV30	CAWSRLRSGELFF
TRBV28	CASRNQGQSYGYTF
TRBV2	CASSVSLGGTEAFF
TRBV18	CASSPYEGSTDTQYF
TRBV2	CASTTSSYEQYF
TRBV5-4	CASSLSERTGELFF
TRBV5-1	CASSLGGQETEAFF
TRBV5-1	CASSLVLAGEDTEAFF
TRBV6-5	CASSFDRSNTEAFF
TRBV18	CASSPQGSNYGYTF
TRBV18	CASSESPGQLEAFF
TRBV4-1	CASSQASGFSGNTIYF
TRBV9	CASSVASPGELFF
TRBV28	CASSFGGSLSYEQYF
TRBV7-2	CASSLAEDDYNEQFF
TRBV2	CASRYQETQYF
TRBV5-1	CASAGGTEAFF
TRBV2	CASRTGGTDTQYF
TRBV6-5	CASSYGTGGETQYF
TRBV5-6	CASSFVTDTQYF
TRBV4-2	CASSQGLAGARTYNEQFF
TRBV7-9	CASNKGGPSYNEQFF
TRBV27	CASSSGRTSNQPQHF
TRBV15	CATSKGRIEYTGELFF
TRBV19	CASTPSSYNSPLHF
TRBV4-1	CASSQGPGVAGLRTGELFF
TRBV6-1	CASSVAASTDTQYF
TRBV13	CASSPLTGANEAFF
TRBV5-1	CASSQLAGGPDEQFF
TRBV27	CASRPQVNTGELFF